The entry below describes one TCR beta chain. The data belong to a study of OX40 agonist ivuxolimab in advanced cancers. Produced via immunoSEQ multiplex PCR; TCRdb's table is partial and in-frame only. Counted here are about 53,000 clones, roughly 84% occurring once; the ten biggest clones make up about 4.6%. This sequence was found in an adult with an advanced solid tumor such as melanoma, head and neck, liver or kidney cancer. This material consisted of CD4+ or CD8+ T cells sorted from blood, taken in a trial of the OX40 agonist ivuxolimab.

The CDR3 coding sequence is TGTGCCAGCAGCCAAGGGGTATCGACTTACCAAGAGACCCAGTACTTC. Encoded protein: CASSQGVSTYQETQYF. The rearrangement uses TRBV14 and TRBJ2-5; D is uncertain. The CDR3 extends over 16 amino acids. Deletions cut 1 base from V and 0 bases from J, with 12 bases between. CDR1 and CDR2 from the germline V gene are SGHDN and FVKESK.